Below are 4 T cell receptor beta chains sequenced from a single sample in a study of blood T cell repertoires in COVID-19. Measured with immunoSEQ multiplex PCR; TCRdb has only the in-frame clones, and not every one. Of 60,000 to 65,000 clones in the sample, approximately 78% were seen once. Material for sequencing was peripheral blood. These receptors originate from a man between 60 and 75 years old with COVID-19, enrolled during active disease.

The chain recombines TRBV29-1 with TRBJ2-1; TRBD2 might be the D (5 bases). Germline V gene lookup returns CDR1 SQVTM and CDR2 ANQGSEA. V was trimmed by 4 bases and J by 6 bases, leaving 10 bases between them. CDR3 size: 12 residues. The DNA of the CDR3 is TGCAGCGTTGCCCTAACTAGCAATGAGCAGTTCTTC. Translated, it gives CSVALTSNEQFF.

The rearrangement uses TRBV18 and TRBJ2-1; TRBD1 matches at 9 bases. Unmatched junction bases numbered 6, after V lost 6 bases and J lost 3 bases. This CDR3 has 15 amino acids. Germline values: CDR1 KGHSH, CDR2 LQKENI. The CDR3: CASSPGTGHYNEQFF. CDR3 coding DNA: TGTGCCAGCTCGCCCGGGACAGGGCACTACAATGAGCAGTTCTTC.

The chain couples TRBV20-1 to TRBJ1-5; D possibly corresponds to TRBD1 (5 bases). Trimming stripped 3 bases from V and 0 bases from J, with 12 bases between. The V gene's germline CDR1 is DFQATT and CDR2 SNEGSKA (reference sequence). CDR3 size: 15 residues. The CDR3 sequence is CSASLQDNSNQPQHF. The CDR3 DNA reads TGCAGTGCTAGTTTACAGGATAATAGCAATCAGCCCCAGCATTTT.

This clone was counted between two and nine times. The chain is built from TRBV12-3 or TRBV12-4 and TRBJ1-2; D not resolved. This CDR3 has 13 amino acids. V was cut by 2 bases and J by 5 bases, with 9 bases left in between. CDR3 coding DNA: TGTGCCAGCAGTTTATTATCAGGTTATGGCTACACCTTC. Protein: CASSLLSGYGYTF.